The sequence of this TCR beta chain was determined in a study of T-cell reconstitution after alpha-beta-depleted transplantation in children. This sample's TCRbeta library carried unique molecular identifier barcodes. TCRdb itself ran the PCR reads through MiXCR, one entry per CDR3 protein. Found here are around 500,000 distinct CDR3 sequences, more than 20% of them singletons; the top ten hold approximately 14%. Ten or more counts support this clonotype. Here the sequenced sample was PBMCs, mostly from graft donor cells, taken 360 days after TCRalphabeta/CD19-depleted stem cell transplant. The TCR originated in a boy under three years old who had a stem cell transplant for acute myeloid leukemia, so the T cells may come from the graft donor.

The CDR3 DNA follows: TGTGCCAGCAGTTTTACACGTAATTCACCCCTCCACTTT. Its protein is CASSFTRNSPLHF. V usage is TRBV12-3 or TRBV12-4 and J usage is TRBJ1-6, with D uncertain. The germline V and J ends were trimmed by 3 bases and 6 bases, with 6 bases remaining between them. This CDR3 is 13 amino acids long.